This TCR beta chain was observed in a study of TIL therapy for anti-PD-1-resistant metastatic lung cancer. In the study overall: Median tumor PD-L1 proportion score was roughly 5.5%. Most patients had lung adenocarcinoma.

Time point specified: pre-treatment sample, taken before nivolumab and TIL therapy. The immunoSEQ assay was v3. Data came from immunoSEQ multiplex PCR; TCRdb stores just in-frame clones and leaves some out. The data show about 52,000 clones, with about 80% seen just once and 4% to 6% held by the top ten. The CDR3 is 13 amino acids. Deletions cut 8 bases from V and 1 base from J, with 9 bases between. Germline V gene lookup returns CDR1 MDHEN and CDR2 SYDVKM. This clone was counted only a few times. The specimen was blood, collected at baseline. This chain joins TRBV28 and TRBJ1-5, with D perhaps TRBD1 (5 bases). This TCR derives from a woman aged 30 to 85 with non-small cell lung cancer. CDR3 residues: CASRRDSNQPQHF. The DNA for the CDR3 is TGTGCCAGCCGCCGGGACAGCAATCAGCCCCAGCATTTT.